Here is one T cell receptor (beta chain) with its context. No antigen is known for it. Profiling relied on immunoSEQ multiplex PCR, and the TCRdb table lists in-frame clones only, not all of them. This table holds 50,000 to 70,000 clones, over 80% found once. This sample was taken from a study of OX40 agonist ivuxolimab in advanced cancers. Whole-study findings and limits: There were, on average, more expanded clones in CD8+ T cells than in CD4+.

This CDR3 is built from 14 residues. From germline, CDR1 is SQVTM and CDR2 ANQGSEA. With 0 bases removed from V and 4 bases from J, the gap between germline ends came to 12 bases. The TCR originated in an adult with an advanced solid tumor such as melanoma, head and neck, liver or kidney cancer. This specimen was CD4+ or CD8+ T cells sorted from blood, taken in a trial of the OX40 agonist ivuxolimab. The chain carries TRBV29-1 and TRBJ1-2; possible D gene TRBD1, 6 bases. The CDR3 protein is CSVEEARGGYGYTF. DNA of the CDR3: TGCAGCGTTGAAGAAGCAAGAGGGGGCTATGGCTACACCTTC.